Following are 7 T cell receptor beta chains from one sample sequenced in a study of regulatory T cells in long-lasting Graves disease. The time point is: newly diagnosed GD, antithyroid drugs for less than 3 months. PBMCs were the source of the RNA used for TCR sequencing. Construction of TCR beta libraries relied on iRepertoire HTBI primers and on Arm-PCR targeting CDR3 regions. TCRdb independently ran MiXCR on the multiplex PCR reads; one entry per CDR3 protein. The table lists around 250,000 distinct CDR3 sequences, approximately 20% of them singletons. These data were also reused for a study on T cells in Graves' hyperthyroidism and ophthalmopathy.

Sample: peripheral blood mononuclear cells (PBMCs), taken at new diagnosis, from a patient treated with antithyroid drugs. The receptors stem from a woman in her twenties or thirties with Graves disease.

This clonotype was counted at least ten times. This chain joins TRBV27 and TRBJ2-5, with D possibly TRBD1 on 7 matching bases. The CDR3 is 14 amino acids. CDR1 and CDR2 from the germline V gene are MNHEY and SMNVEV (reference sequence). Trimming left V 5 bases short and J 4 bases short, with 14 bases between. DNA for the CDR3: TGTGCCAGCAGTCGGCAGGGGGGACGAGAGACCCAGTACTTC. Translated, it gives CASSRQGGRETQYF.

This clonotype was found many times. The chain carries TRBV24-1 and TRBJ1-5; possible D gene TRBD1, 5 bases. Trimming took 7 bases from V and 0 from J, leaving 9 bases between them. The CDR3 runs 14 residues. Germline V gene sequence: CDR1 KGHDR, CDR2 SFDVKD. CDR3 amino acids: CATRRGVSNQPQHF. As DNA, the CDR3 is TGTGCCACCAGGAGGGGTGTTAGCAATCAGCCCCAGCATTTT.

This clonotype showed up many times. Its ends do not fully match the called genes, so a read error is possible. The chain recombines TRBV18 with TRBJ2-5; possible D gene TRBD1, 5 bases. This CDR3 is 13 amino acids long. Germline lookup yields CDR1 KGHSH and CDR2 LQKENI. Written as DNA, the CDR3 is TGTGCCAGCTCACCGGGGCTCCAAGAGGCCCAGTACTTC. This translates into CASSPGLQEAQYF. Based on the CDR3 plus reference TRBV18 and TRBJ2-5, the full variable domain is NAGVMQNPRHLVRRRGQEARLRCSPMKGHSHVYWYRQLPEEGLKFMVYLQKENIIDESGMPKERFSAEFPKEGPSILRIQQVVRGDSAAYFCASSPGLQEAQYFGPGTRLLVL.

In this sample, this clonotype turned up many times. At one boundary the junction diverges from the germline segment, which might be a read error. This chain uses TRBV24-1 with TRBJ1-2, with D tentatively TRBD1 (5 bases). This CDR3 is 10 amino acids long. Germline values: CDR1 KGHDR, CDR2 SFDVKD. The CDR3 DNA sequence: TGTGCCACCGGGCGCCAACAGGAAGGCTTC. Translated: CATGRQQEGF.

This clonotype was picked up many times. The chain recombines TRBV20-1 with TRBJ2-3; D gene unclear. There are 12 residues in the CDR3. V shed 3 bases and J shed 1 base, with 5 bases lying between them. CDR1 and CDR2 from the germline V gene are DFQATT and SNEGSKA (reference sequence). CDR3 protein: CSARTRTDTQYF. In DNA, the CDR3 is TGCAGTGCTAGGACCCGCACAGATACGCAGTATTTT.

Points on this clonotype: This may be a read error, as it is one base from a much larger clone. CDR3 sequence (DNA): TGTGCCAGCTCACCACCACAGGGGGGGCCACAAGAGACCCAGTACTTC. Translated: CASSPPQGGPQETQYF. The V and J genes are TRBV18 and TRBJ2-5; D perhaps matches TRBD1 (8 bases). The V gene lost 0 bases and the J gene lost 2 bases, with 13 bases spanning the gap. Per germline, CDR1 KGHSH and CDR2 LQKENI. The CDR3 is made up of 16 amino acids.

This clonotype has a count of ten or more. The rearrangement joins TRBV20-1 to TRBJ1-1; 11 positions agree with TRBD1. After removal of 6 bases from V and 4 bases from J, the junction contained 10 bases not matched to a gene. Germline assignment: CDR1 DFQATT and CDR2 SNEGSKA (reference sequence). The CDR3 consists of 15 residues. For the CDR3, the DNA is TGCAGTGCCCCACCGCGGGGGACAGGGGGCACTGAAGCTTTCTTT. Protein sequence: CSAPPRGTGGTEAFF.